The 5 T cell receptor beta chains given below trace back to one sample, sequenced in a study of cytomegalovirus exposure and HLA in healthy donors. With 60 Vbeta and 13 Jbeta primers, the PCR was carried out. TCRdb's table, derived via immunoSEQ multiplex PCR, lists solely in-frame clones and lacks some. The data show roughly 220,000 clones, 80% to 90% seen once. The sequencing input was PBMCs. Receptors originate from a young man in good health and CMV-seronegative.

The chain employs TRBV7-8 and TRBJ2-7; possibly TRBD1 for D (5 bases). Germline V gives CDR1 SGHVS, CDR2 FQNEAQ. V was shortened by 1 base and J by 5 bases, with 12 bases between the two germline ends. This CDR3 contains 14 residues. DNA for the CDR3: TGTGCCAGCAGCTTAGGGGGCGAAGGCCACGAGCAGTACTTC. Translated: CASSLGGEGHEQYF. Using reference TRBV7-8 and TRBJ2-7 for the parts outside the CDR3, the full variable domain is GAGVSQSPRYKVAKRGQDVALRCDPISGHVSLFWYQQALGQGPEFLTYFQNEAQLDKSGLPSDRFFAERPEGSVSTLKIQRTQQEDSAVYLCASSLGGEGHEQYFGPGTRLTVT.

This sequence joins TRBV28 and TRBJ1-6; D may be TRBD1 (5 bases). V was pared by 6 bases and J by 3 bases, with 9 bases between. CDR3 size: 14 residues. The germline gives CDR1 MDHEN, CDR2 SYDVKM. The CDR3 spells CASRMTVYNSPLHF. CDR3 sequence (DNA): TGTGCCAGCAGGATGACAGTCTATAATTCACCCCTCCACTTT.

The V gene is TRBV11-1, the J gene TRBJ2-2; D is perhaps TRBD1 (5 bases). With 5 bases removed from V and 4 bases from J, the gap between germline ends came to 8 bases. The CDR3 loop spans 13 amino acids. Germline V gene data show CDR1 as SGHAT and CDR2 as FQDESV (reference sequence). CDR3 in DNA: TGTGCCAGCAGCCCAGGGCCCACCGGGGAGCTGTTTTTT. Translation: CASSPGPTGELFF.

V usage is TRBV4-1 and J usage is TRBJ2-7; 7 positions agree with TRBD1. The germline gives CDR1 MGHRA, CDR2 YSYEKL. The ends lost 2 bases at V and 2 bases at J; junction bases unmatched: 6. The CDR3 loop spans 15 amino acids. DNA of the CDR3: TGCGCCAGCAGCCAACTCGACAGGGACCCCTACGAGCAGTACTTC. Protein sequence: CASSQLDRDPYEQYF.

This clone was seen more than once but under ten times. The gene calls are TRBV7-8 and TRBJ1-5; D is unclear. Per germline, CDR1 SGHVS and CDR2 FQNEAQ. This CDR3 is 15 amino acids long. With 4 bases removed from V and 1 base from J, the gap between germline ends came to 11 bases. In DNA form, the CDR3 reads TGTGCCAGCAGCTCCGCCGCCAGAAGCAATCAGCCCCAGCATTTT. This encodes CASSSAARSNQPQHF.